Listed here are 23 T cell receptor beta chains from one sample, sequenced in a study of blood T cells in healthy people across ages. A second PCR, run for roughly 6 to 11 cycles, used a sample-barcoded 5' primer plus a J-beta primer mix. In TCRdb, the 5' RACE reads were re-called with MiXCR into one record per CDR3 protein. The repertoire holds about 800,000 distinct CDR3 sequences, 58% seen once, with roughly 22% in the top ten. The source material was blood. The receptors come from a man aged 25-45 years in good health.

J is TRBJ2-3 and V is TRBV2; possibly TRBD1 or TRBD2 for D (5 bases each). The CDR3 length is 15 residues. The germline V gene has CDR1 SNHLY and CDR2 FYNNEI. Trimming removed 7 bases at V and 2 bases at J, with 16 bases between. The CDR3 loop is CASKGPGPSTDTQYF. The CDR3 DNA sequence: TGTGCCAGCAAAGGGCCGGGACCTTCCACAGATACGCAGTATTTT.

This clonotype was seen a few times. The chain carries TRBV27 and TRBJ1-2, with 9 bases fitting TRBD1. The ends lost 8 bases at V and 4 bases at J; junction bases unmatched: 14. The CDR3 is 16 amino acids. The germline V gene has CDR1 MNHEY and CDR2 SMNVEV (reference sequence). The CDR3 region is CASSNTPGTGFYGYTF. The CDR3 DNA reads TGTGCCAGCTCTAACACCCCCGGGACAGGGTTCTATGGCTACACCTTC.

The genes are TRBV7-2 and TRBJ2-3; 12 positions match TRBD2. The length of the CDR3 is 15 residues. The J segment lost 8 bases and the V segment lost 4 bases, leaving 7 bases of the junction unmatched. The germline V gene has CDR1 SGHTA and CDR2 FQGNSA. CDR3 DNA sequence: TGTGCCAGCAGCTCCGGGACTAGCGGGTCTCGTACGCAGTATTTT. Its translation is CASSSGTSGSRTQYF.

The chain joins TRBV5-1 to TRBJ2-5; 9 bases are shared with TRBD1. CDR3 length: 14 residues. Germline V gene lookup returns CDR1 SGHRS and CDR2 YFSETQ. With 9 bases clipped from V and 4 bases from J, the junction kept 10 bases outside the gene matches. The CDR3 loop is CATTQGASGETQYF. The CDR3 DNA sequence: TGCGCCACCACACAGGGGGCATCGGGAGAGACCCAGTACTTC.

The chain is built from TRBV7-2 and TRBJ2-1, with 9 bases matching TRBD2. This CDR3 is built from 17 residues. Trimming removed 2 bases from V and 0 bases from J; junction bases left unmatched: 5. Germline CDR1 reads SGHTA; CDR2 reads FQGNSA. For the CDR3, the DNA is TGTGCCAGCAGCTTAAATAGCGGGGGCGCCTCCTACAATGAGCAGTTCTTC. Encoded protein: CASSLNSGGASYNEQFF. Together with reference TRBV7-2 and TRBJ2-1, the CDR3 gives the full variable domain: GAGVSQSPSNKVTEKGKDVELRCDPISGHTALYWYRQSLGQGLEFLIYFQGNSAPDKSGLPSDRFSAERTGGSVSTLTIQRTQQEDSAVYLCASSLNSGGASYNEQFFGPGTRLTVL.

The CDR3 coding sequence is TGTGCCAGCACCGACGACAGGGTGACTGGCTACACCTTC. Translating it yields CASTDDRVTGYTF. This chain links TRBV2 with TRBJ1-2, with 7 bases identical to TRBD1. The trim removed 7 bases at V and 7 bases at J, leaving 9 bases unmatched. The CDR3 has 13 residues. Germline loops: CDR1 SNHLY, CDR2 FYNNEI.

The rearrangement links TRBV10-3 to TRBJ1-6; no clear D gene. The CDR3 runs to 11 residues. Trimming stripped 3 bases from V and 14 bases from J, with 8 bases between. In germline, CDR1 is ENHRY, CDR2 SYGVKD. The CDR3: CAISEGETLHF. In nucleotides, the CDR3 is TGTGCCATCAGTGAAGGAGAAACCCTCCACTTT.

The V and J genes are TRBV6-2 or TRBV6-3 and TRBJ1-4; perhaps TRBD1 as D (6 bases). The CDR3 runs to 18 residues. Germline values: CDR1 MNHEY, CDR2 SVGEGT. Trimming pared 4 bases from V and 2 bases from J, leaving 20 bases between. The CDR3 here is CASSSTGRIGPTNEKLFF. CDR3 nucleotides: TGTGCCAGCAGTTCTACAGGGAGGATAGGACCTACTAATGAAAAACTGTTTTTT.

The chain has TRBV3-1 and TRBJ2-4; D perhaps matches TRBD2 (6 bases). Germline V gene data show CDR1 as LGHDT and CDR2 as YNNKEL (reference sequence). Trimming took 5 bases from V and 0 from J, leaving 14 bases between them. The CDR3 is made up of 16 amino acids. The CDR3 protein is CASSATGLLAKNIQYF. DNA of the CDR3: TGTGCCAGCAGCGCCACGGGACTCCTAGCCAAAAACATTCAGTACTTC.

This clonotype occurred many times. The rearrangement joins TRBV29-1 to TRBJ2-5, with D uncertain. This CDR3 has 12 amino acids. The germline V gene encodes CDR1 SQVTM and CDR2 ANQGSEA. V was trimmed by 1 base and J by 2 bases, leaving 5 bases between them. Here the CDR3 reads CSVEGSQETQYF. The CDR3 nucleotides read TGCAGCGTTGAAGGCAGTCAAGAGACCCAGTACTTC.

The V call is TRBV20-1, the J call TRBJ2-7, with D unclear. This CDR3 spans 14 amino acids. Germline-derived CDR1 and CDR2 are DFQATT and SNEGSKA (reference sequence). Between the trimmed V and J ends, which lost 3 bases and 0 bases, there was a span of 12 bases. CDR3 sequence reads: CSASPPRLSYEQYF. DNA for the CDR3: TGCAGTGCTAGTCCGCCACGCCTCTCCTACGAGCAGTACTTC.

The rearrangement uses TRBV7-2 and TRBJ2-5, with TRBD1 identical over 9 bases. Germline assignment: CDR1 SGHTA and CDR2 FQGNSA. V dropped 11 bases and J dropped 3; count of bases not matched to a gene: 10. This CDR3 is built from 14 residues. CDR3 amino acids: CAGTSTGGKETQYF. In DNA form, the CDR3 reads TGTGCCGGCACCTCGACAGGGGGGAAAGAGACCCAGTACTTC. Full variable domain (remainder filled in from reference TRBV7-2 and TRBJ2-5): GAGVSQSPSNKVTEKGKDVELRCDPISGHTALYWYRQSLGQGLEFLIYFQGNSAPDKSGLPSDRFSAERTGGSVSTLTIQRTQQEDSAVYLCAGTSTGGKETQYFGPGTRLLVL.

The table lists this clonotype with a few counts. The V gene is TRBV6-2 or TRBV6-3, the J gene TRBJ2-1; D gene unclear. The CDR3 has 13 amino acids. The V end was cut by 4 bases, the J end by 7 bases, with 11 bases between. CDR1 and CDR2 (germline): MNHEY, SVGEGT. The CDR3 region is CASSLGPGNEQFF. The CDR3 nucleotides are TGTGCCAGCAGTTTAGGACCTGGGAATGAGCAGTTCTTC.

The rearrangement links TRBV5-8 to TRBJ2-1, with 10 bases aligning to TRBD2. The J call may not be correct, given that the DNA end is closer to TRBJ2-7. This CDR3 comprises 15 residues. Germline V gene sequence: CDR1 SGHTS, CDR2 YDEGEE. CDR3 in amino acids: CASYPSGSSYNEQYF. CDR3 nucleotides: TGTGCCAGCTATCCTAGCGGGAGCTCCTACAATGAGCAGTACTTC.

A note on this clonotype: The junction differs from germline at one of its ends, possibly a read error. The chain combines TRBV20-1 with TRBJ2-1; no reliable D call. Germline V gene sequence: CDR1 DFQATT, CDR2 SNEGSKA (reference sequence). The CDR3 has 11 residues. This chain's CDR3 is CSGTAENGQFF. The CDR3, as DNA: TGCAGTGGGACCGCAGAGAATGGGCAGTTCTTC.

The chain joins TRBV7-2 to TRBJ2-5; D is possibly TRBD1 (6 bases). This CDR3 is 16 amino acids long. CDR1 SGHTA and CDR2 FQGNSA come from the germline V gene. Trimming left V 1 base short and J 2 bases short, with 14 bases between. CDR3 nucleotide sequence: TGTGCCAGCAGCTTAGATAATCTTGGACAGCAAGAGACCCAGTACTTC. This encodes CASSLDNLGQQETQYF.

The table lists this clonotype with many counts. This chain links TRBV7-9 with TRBJ2-3; D uncertain. The CDR3 is made up of 15 amino acids. Germline CDR1 SEHNR, CDR2 FQNEAQ (reference sequence). The germline V and J ends were trimmed by 4 bases and 1 base, with 12 bases remaining between them. CDR3 residues: CASSSPLQGTDTQYF. The DNA for the CDR3 is TGTGCCAGCAGCTCACCCCTTCAGGGCACAGATACGCAGTATTTT.

The rearrangement joins TRBV20-1 to TRBJ1-1; a possible D gene is TRBD1 (6 bases). Germline lookup yields CDR1 DFQATT and CDR2 SNEGSKA (reference sequence). This CDR3 spans 14 amino acids. The V end lost 0 bases, the J end lost 6 bases, and 14 bases lay between the germline ends. CDR3 bases: TGCAGTGCTAGAGATATACAGGGTAGTGCTGAAGCTTTCTTT. Amino acid sequence: CSARDIQGSAEAFF.

On this clonotype itself: It is likely a read error, because the conserved phenylalanine at the end of the CDR3 is missing. The CDR3 spells CASSERSANTGELFY. The CDR3 DNA reads as TGCGCCAGCAGTGAGAGAAGCGCGAACACCGGGGAGCTGTTTTAT. This chain links TRBV10-1 with TRBJ2-2; D not certain. This CDR3 has 15 residues. Trimming removed 2 bases at V and 0 bases at J, with 7 bases between. In germline, CDR1 is WNHNN, CDR2 SYGVQD (reference sequence).

The chain has TRBV3-1 and TRBJ2-3, with TRBD2 identical over 10 bases. Losses at the gene ends were 4 bases for V and 4 bases for J; bases not matched to a gene: 8. The CDR3 is 16 amino acids. Germline V lookup: CDR1 LGHDT, CDR2 YNNKEL (reference sequence). Here the CDR3 DNA reads TGTGCCAGCAGCCCCTCAGCGGGGGGGCTAGCAGATACGCAGTATTTT. Protein product: CASSPSAGGLADTQYF.

J is TRBJ2-7 and V is TRBV20-1; 7 positions agree with TRBD2. Losses at the gene ends were 0 bases for V and 3 bases for J; bases not matched to a gene: 11. The length of the CDR3 is 16 residues. In germline, CDR1 is DFQATT, CDR2 SNEGSKA (reference sequence). The CDR3 reads CSARDYRLAEVYEQYF. As DNA, the CDR3 is TGCAGTGCTAGAGATTACCGACTAGCTGAGGTCTACGAGCAGTACTTC.

The V and J genes are TRBV29-1 and TRBJ2-2; D is possibly TRBD2 (6 bases). CDR1 and CDR2 (germline): SQVTM, ANQGSEA. Trimming shortened V by 1 base and J by 3 bases, and 9 bases separated the two germline ends. The CDR3 runs 14 residues. DNA for the CDR3: TGCAGCGTTGAAGGGACTACCCACACCGGGGAGCTGTTTTTT. Translated: CSVEGTTHTGELFF.

This chain uses TRBV7-6 with TRBJ1-4, with a tentative D call TRBD1 (6 bases). This CDR3 spans 16 amino acids. Germline lookup yields CDR1 SGHVS and CDR2 FNYEAQ. V lost 2 bases to trimming and J lost 5 bases, with 15 bases between them. The DNA for the CDR3 is TGTGCCAGCAGCTTACGGGGGGCGCGGGTGAATGAAAAACTGTTTTTT. Translated, it gives CASSLRGARVNEKLFF.